This T cell receptor beta chain was found in a study of cytomegalovirus exposure and HLA in healthy donors. The V and J ends lost 10 bases and 3 bases, in that order; junction bases with no gene match: 12. CDR1 is LNHDA, CDR2 SQIVND, per germline (reference sequence). The CDR3 spans 14 residues. The donors, nominally healthy at sampling, likely had unrecorded immune exposures. Regarding the study as a whole: Common viral pathogens seemed to be connected with several of the most significant clusters, according to a later analysis. There were 164 TCR beta chains listed as cytomegalovirus-associated.

PCR involved 60 Vbeta and 13 Jbeta primers. The table came from immunoSEQ multiplex PCR; TCRdb's copy has only in-frame clones and leaves some out. The profile shows about 130,000 clones, approximately 80% of them singletons. This clone came up once. The antigen is undetermined. This sequence was found in a man aged 35 to 55 in good health and CMV-seronegative. The chain joins TRBV19 to TRBJ2-7; TRBD1 aligns across 7 bases. Sequencing input: PBMCs. The CDR3 nucleotides are TGTGCCACCCGGGACAGCAGTAAACGCTACGAGCAGTACTTC. Translating it yields CATRDSSKRYEQYF.